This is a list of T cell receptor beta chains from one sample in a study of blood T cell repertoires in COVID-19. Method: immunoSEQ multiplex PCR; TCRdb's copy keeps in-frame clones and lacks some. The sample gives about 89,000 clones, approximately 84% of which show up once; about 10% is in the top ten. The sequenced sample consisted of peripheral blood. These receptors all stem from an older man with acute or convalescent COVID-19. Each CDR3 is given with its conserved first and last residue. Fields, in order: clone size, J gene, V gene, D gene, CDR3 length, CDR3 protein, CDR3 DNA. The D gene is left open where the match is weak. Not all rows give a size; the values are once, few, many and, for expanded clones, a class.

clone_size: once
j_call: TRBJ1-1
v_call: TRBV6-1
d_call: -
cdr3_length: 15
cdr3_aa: CASSELGGMNTEAFF
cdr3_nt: TGTGCCAGCAGTGAACTGGGGGGGATGAACACTGAAGCTTTCTTT

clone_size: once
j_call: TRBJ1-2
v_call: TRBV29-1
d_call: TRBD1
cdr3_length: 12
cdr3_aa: CSVTLTGDGYTF
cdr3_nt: TGCAGCGTTACCCTAACAGGGGACGGCTACACCTTC

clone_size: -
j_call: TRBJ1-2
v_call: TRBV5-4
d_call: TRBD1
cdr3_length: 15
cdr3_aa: CASSLTQGALSGYTF
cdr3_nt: TGTGCCAGCAGCTTGACGCAGGGGGCGCTAAGTGGCTACACCTTC

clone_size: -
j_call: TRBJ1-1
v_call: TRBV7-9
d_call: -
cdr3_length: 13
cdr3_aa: CASSFRVETEAFF
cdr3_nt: TGTGCCAGCAGCTTCAGGGTGGAAACTGAAGCTTTCTTT

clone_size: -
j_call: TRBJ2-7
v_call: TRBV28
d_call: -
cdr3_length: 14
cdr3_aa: CASSLYSGSYEQYF
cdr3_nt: TGTGCCAGCAGTTTATATTCGGGCTCCTACGAGCAGTACTTC

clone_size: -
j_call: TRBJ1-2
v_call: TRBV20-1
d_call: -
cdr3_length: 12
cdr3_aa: CSASLQSYGYTF
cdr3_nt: TGCAGTGCTAGTTTACAGTCATATGGCTACACCTTC

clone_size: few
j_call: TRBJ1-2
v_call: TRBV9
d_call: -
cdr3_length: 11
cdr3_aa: CASSRTDGYTF
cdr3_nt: TGTGCCAGCAGCCGGACAGATGGCTACACCTTC

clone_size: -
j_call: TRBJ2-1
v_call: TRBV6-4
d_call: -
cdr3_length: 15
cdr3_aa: CASSKELSEFNEQFF
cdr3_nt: TGTGCCAGCTCCAAAGAACTGTCCGAATTCAATGAGCAGTTCTTC

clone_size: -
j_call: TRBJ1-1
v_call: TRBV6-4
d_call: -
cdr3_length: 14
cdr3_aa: CASSDTAGNTEAFF
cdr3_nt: TGTGCCAGCAGTGACACAGCCGGAAACACTGAAGCTTTCTTT

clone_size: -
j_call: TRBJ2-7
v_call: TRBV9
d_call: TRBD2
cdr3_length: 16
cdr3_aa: CASSVGGTSGSYEQYF
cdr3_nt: TGTGCCAGCAGCGTAGGAGGGACTAGCGGCTCCTACGAGCAGTACTTC

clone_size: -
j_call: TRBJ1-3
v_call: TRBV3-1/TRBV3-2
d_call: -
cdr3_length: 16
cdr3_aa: CASSHSVTGRGNTIYF
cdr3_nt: TGTGCCAGCAGCCACAGCGTTACAGGGAGAGGAAACACCATATATTTT

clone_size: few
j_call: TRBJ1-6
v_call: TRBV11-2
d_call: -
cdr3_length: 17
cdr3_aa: CASRLGGPGPTGSPLHF
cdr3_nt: TGTGCCAGCAGATTAGGGGGGCCCGGACCGACGGGTTCACCCCTCCACTTT

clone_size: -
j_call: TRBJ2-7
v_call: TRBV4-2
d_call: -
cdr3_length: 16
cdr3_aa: CASSQEPAGVIYEQYF
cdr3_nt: TGTGCCAGCAGCCAAGAACCGGCAGGGGTGATCTACGAGCAGTACTTC

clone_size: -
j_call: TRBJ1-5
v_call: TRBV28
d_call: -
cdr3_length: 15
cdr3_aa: CASSSGGGSNQPQHF
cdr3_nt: TGTGCCAGCAGTTCCGGGGGGGGTAGCAATCAGCCCCAGCATTTT

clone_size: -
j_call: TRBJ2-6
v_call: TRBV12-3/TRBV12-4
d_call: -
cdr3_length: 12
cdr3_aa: CASSGGANVLTF
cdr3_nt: TGTGCCAGTTCCGGTGGGGCCAACGTCCTGACTTTC

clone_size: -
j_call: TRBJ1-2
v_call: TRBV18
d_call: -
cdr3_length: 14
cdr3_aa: CASSPRDDTDGYTF
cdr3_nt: TGTGCCAGCTCACCAAGAGACGACACCGATGGCTACACCTTC

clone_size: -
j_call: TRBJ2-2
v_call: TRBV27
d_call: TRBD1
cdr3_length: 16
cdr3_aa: CASSPSDRINTGELFF
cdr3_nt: TGTGCCAGCAGTCCTTCGGACAGGATTAACACCGGGGAGCTGTTTTTT

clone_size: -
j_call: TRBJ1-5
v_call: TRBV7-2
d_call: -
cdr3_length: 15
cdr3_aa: CASSLALRVGQPQHF
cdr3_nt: TGTGCCAGCAGCTTAGCTTTACGGGTCGGGCAGCCCCAGCATTTT

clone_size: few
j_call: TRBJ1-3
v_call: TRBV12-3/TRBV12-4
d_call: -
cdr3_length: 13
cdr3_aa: CASSFGTGNTIYF
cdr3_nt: TGTGCCAGCAGTTTCGGGACAGGAAACACCATATATTTT

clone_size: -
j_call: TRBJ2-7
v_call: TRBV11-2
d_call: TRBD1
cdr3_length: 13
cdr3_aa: CASSSQQGYEQYF
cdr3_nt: TGTGCCAGCAGCTCCCAACAGGGGTACGAGCAGTACTTC

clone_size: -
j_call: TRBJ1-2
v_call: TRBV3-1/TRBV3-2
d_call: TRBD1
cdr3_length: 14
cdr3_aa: CASRQTGANYGYTF
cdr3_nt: TGTGCCAGCAGACAGACAGGGGCTAACTATGGCTACACCTTC

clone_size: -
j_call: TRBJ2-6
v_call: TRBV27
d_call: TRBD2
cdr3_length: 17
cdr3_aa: CASSTTAGAPGANVLTF
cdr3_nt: TGTGCCAGCAGTACAACAGCGGGAGCTCCTGGGGCCAACGTCCTGACTTTC

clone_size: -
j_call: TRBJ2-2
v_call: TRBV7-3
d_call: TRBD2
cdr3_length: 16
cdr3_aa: CASSLSGGPLTGELFF
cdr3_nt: TGTGCCAGCAGCTTATCGGGGGGGCCACTCACCGGGGAGCTGTTTTTT

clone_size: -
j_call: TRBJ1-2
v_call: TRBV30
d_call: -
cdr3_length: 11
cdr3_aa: CAWSISYGYTF
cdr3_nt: TGTGCCTGGAGTATCAGCTATGGCTACACCTTC

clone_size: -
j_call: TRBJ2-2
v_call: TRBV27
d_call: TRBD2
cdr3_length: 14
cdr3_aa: CASTSGRGTGELFF
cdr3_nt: TGTGCCAGCACAAGCGGGAGGGGCACCGGGGAGCTGTTTTTT

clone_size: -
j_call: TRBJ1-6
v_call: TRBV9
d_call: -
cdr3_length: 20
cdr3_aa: CASSAPDLIRVLSYNSPLHF
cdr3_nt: TGTGCCAGCAGCGCACCAGATTTGATCCGGGTCCTCTCCTATAATTCACCCCTCCACTTT

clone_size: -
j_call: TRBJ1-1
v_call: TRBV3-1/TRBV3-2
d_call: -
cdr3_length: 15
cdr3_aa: CASSQGDGANTEAFF
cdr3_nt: TGTGCCAGCAGCCAAGGGGATGGGGCGAACACTGAAGCTTTCTTT

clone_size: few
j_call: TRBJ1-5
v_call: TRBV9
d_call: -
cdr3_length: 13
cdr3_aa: CASSVGGVQPQHF
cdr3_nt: TGTGCCAGCAGCGTAGGGGGGGTTCAGCCCCAGCATTTT

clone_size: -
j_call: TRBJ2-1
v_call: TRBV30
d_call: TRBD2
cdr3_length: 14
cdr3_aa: CAWSRLGTNNEQFF
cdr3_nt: TGTGCCTGGAGTCGTTTGGGGACTAACAATGAGCAGTTCTTC

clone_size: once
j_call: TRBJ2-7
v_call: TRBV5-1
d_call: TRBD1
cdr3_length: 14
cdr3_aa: CASYNAGGSYEQYF
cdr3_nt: TGCGCCAGCTACAACGCAGGGGGCTCCTACGAGCAGTACTTC

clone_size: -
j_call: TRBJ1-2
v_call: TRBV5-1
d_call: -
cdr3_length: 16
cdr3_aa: CASSLDNPELNYGYTF
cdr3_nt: TGCGCCAGCAGCTTGGATAACCCCGAGTTAAACTATGGCTACACCTTC

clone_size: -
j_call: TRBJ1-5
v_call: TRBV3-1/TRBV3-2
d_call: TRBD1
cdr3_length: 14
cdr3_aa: CASSFRDSRTPQHF
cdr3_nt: TGTGCCAGCAGTTTCCGGGACAGCCGTACGCCCCAGCATTTT

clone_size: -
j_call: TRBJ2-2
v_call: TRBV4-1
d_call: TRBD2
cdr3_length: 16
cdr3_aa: CASSRLAGGDTGELFF
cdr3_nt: TGCGCCAGCAGCCGACTAGCGGGGGGCGACACCGGGGAGCTGTTTTTT

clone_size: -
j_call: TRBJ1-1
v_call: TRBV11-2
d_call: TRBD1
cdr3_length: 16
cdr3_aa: CASSSRLGGGDTEAFF
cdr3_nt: TGTGCCAGCAGCTCCCGACTAGGAGGGGGCGACACTGAAGCTTTCTTT

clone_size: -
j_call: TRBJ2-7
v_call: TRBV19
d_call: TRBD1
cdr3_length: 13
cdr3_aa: CASSPGQEYEQYF
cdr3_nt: TGTGCCAGTAGCCCTGGACAGGAGTACGAGCAGTACTTC

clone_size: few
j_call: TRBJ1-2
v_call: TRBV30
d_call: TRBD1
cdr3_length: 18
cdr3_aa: CAWSPTGGAIPIRYGYTF
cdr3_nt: TGTGCCTGGAGTCCGACAGGGGGCGCGATACCTATAAGGTATGGCTACACCTTC

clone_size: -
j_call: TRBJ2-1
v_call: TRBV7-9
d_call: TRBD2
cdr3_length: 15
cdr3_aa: CASSLVGLAANEQFF
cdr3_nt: TGTGCCAGCAGCTTAGTGGGACTAGCCGCCAATGAGCAGTTCTTC

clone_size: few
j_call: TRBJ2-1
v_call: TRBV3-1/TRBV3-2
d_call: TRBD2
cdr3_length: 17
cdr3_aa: CASSQLDGGGTNNEQFF
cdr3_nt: TGTGCCAGCAGCCAATTGGATGGGGGAGGGACCAACAATGAGCAGTTCTTC

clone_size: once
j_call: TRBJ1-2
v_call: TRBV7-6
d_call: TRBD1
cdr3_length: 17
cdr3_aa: CASSLGPATGGGYGYTF
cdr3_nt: TGTGCCAGCAGCTTGGGGCCCGCGACAGGGGGCGGCTATGGCTACACCTTC

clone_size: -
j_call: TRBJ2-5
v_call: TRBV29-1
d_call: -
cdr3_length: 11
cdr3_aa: CSGAAQETQYF
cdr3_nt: TGCAGCGGGGCAGCCCAAGAGACCCAGTACTTC

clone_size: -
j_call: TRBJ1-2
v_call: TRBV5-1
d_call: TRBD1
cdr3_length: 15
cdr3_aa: CASSSGQEANYGYTF
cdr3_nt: TGCGCCAGCAGCTCCGGACAGGAGGCTAACTATGGCTACACCTTC

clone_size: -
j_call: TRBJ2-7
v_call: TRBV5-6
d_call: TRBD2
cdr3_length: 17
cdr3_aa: CASSLRTSGGPFYEQYF
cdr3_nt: TGTGCCAGCAGCTTAAGGACTAGCGGGGGGCCTTTCTACGAGCAGTACTTC

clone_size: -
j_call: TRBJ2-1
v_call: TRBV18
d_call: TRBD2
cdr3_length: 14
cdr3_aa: CASSPFRGEAEQFF
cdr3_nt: TGTGCCAGCTCACCTTTCCGGGGGGAGGCTGAGCAGTTCTTC

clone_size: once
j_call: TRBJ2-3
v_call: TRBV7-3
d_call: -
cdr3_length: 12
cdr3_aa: CASSLSGDTQYF
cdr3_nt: TGTGCCAGCAGCTTATCAGGAGATACGCAGTATTTT

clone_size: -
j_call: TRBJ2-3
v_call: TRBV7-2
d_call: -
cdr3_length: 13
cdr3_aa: CASSDPGVYTQYF
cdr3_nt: TGTGCCAGCAGCGACCCCGGGGTATATACGCAGTATTTT

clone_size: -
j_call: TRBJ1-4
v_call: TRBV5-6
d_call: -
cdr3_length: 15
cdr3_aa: CASSLYGGEVEKLFF
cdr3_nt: TGTGCCAGCAGCTTGTACGGGGGAGAGGTTGAAAAACTGTTTTTT

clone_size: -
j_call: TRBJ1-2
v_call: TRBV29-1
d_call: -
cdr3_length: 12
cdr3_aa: CSHKSSGYGYTF
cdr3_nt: TGCAGCCATAAGTCGAGCGGCTATGGCTACACCTTC

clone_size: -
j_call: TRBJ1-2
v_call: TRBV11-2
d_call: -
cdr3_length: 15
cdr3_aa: CASSFGGTTLYGYTF
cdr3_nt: TGTGCCAGCAGCTTTGGGGGCACCACTCTCTATGGCTACACCTTC

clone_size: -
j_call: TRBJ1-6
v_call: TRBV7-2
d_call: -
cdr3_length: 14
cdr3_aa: CASSSGLTNSPLHF
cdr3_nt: TGTGCCAGCAGCTCCGGACTGACCAATTCACCCCTCCACTTT